This entry lists 11 T cell receptor beta chains sequenced from one sample in a study of T cells in Graves' hyperthyroidism and ophthalmopathy. RNA transcripts gave rise to amplified TCR beta CDR3 regions. Initially, a first-round RT-PCR of the TCR CDR3 employed the HTBI primer set. TCRdb reanalysed the multiplex PCR reads using MiXCR and keeps one entry per CDR3 protein. The sample has about 250,000 distinct CDR3 sequences; almost 25% are singletons. The sequenced sample consisted of blood. Receptor source: a woman aged 40 to 50 with Graves' ophthalmopathy.

The rearrangement joins TRBV15 to TRBJ2-7, with 10 bases aligning to TRBD1. Germline V gives CDR1 LNHNV, CDR2 YYDKDF (reference sequence). CDR3 length equals 15 residues. Germline trimming cut 0 bases from V and 1 base from J; bases unmatched to any gene: 0. CDR3 in DNA: TGTGCCACCAGCAGAGAGGGACAGGGGTCCTACGAGCAGTACTTC. It encodes CATSREGQGSYEQYF.

The chain recombines TRBV6-1 with TRBJ1-2; D call uncertain. V lost 7 bases, J lost 4 bases, and 13 bases lay in between. The CDR3 runs 13 residues. The germline V gene has CDR1 MNHNS and CDR2 SASEGT. Here the CDR3 DNA reads TGTGCCAGCACCCCCCCGGGCCTCTATGGCTACACCTTC. Protein: CASTPPGLYGYTF.

This clonotype was detected only a few times. The V call is TRBV12-3 or TRBV12-4, the J call TRBJ2-5; D is possibly TRBD2 (6 bases). The V and J ends lost 6 bases and 2 bases respectively, with 16 bases between them. The CDR3 runs to 15 residues. Written as DNA, the CDR3 is TGTGCCAGCAGCCCGGGGGATAATGCACAAGAGACCCAGTACTTC. Its translation is CASSPGDNAQETQYF.

This clonotype was observed many times. J is TRBJ1-5 and V is TRBV7-8, with a weak D call TRBD1 (5 bases). This CDR3 spans 14 amino acids. CDR1 and CDR2 from the germline V gene are SGHVS and FQNEAQ. V was trimmed by 6 bases and J by 4 bases, leaving 13 bases between them. The CDR3 DNA reads TGTGCCAGCAGTCGACTGACAGTTAATCAGCCCCAGCATTTT. Protein: CASSRLTVNQPQHF.

This clonotype was counted a few times. J is TRBJ2-5 and V is TRBV5-1, with 7 bases fitting TRBD1. From germline, CDR1 is SGHRS and CDR2 YFSETQ. The CDR3 contains 15 residues. The V gene end was trimmed by 1 base and the J gene end by 2 bases; junction bases not matched to a gene: 5. This CDR3 is CASSLWGQPQETQYF. The CDR3 DNA reads as TGCGCCAGCAGCTTGTGGGGACAGCCTCAAGAGACCCAGTACTTC.

At least ten counts were recorded for this clonotype. The gene calls are TRBV6-1 and TRBJ2-7, with a weak D call TRBD1 (5 bases). Deletions cut 4 bases from V and 0 bases from J, with 10 bases between. Germline loops: CDR1 MNHNS, CDR2 SASEGT. CDR3 length: 14 amino acids. The CDR3 reads CASSGGRSSYEQYF. CDR3 in DNA: TGTGCCAGCAGTGGGGGCAGGAGCTCCTACGAGCAGTACTTC.

This clonotype has ten or more counts. V gene TRBV29-1 combines with J gene TRBJ1-1; TRBD1 agrees at 7 bases. V gave up 4 bases and J gave up 4 bases; unmatched junction bases: 3. This CDR3 spans 12 amino acids. From germline, CDR1 is SQVTM and CDR2 ANQGSEA. CDR3 region: CSVGQGFTEAFF. CDR3 DNA sequence: TGCAGCGTTGGACAGGGTTTCACTGAAGCTTTCTTT. Using reference TRBV29-1 and TRBJ1-1 for the parts outside the CDR3, the full variable domain is SAVISQKPSRDICQRGTSLTIQCQVDSQVTMMFWYRQQPGQSLTLIATANQGSEATYESGFVIDKFPISRPNLTFSTLTVSNMSPEDSSIYLCSVGQGFTEAFFGQGTRLTVV.

The V and J genes are TRBV27 and TRBJ2-7; D is perhaps TRBD1 (6 bases). The CDR3 has 13 residues. CDR1 MNHEY and CDR2 SMNVEV come from the germline V gene (reference sequence). CDR3 loop: CASSLTGSYDQYV. The CDR3 nucleotides are TGTGCCAGCAGCCTAACAGGGAGCTACGATCAGTACGTC.

There are many counts of this clonotype. The DNA of the CDR3 is TGTGCCAGCAGTGTCACCGGGACTAGAGGTTACGAGCAGTACTTC. This sequence encodes CASSVTGTRGYEQYF. The gene calls are TRBV6-2 or TRBV6-3 and TRBJ2-7, with 8 bases identical to TRBD2. Germline CDR1 and CDR2: MNHEY and SVGEGT. CDR3 length: 15 amino acids. Germline trimming cut 5 bases from V and 4 bases from J; bases unmatched to any gene: 10.

This sequence joins TRBV6-2 or TRBV6-3 and TRBJ2-7, with 15 bases matching TRBD2. V gave up 1 base and J gave up 6 bases; unmatched junction bases: 19. The CDR3 is 21 residues long. Looked up from germline, CDR1 is MNHEY and CDR2 is SVGEGT. The CDR3 spells CASSYFPFGTSGRSLLGEQYF. In DNA, the CDR3 is TGTGCCAGCAGTTACTTTCCTTTTGGGACTAGCGGGAGGTCCCTCCTCGGCGAGCAGTACTTC.

V is TRBV5-1 and J is TRBJ2-7, with TRBD2 matching 8 bases. Losses at the gene ends were 1 base for V and 0 bases for J; bases not matched to a gene: 9. The germline gives CDR1 SGHRS, CDR2 YFSETQ. This CDR3 has 17 amino acids. The CDR3 reads CASSLFSAGGYSYEQYF. In nucleotides, the CDR3 is TGCGCCAGCAGCTTGTTCTCGGCGGGGGGCTACTCCTACGAGCAGTACTTC.